The source of this T cell receptor beta chain is a study of T cells in Graves' hyperthyroidism and ophthalmopathy. This clonotype was detected only a few times. It was uncontrolled infection, other autoimmune disease, pregnancy or lactation that excluded patients. The CDR3 length is 12 residues. Germline CDR1 DFQATT, CDR2 SNEGSKA (reference sequence). Trimming removed 5 bases from V and 4 bases from J, with 11 bases in between. Researchers took RNA transcripts and amplified the TCR beta CDR3 regions from them. During a first-round RT-PCR of the TCR CDR3, the HTBI primer set was used. TCRdb analysed the multiplex PCR reads with MiXCR anew, one entry per CDR3 protein. This sample yields fewer than 650,000 distinct CDR3 sequences, of which around 50% are seen a single time; about two fifths belongs to the top ten.

The TCR was taken from an adult woman with Graves' disease, either hyperthyroidism or ophthalmopathy (not recorded which). V gene TRBV20-1 combines with J gene TRBJ1-2, with D tentatively TRBD1 (5 bases). Sequencing was done on a sample of peripheral blood or thyroid tissue (not recorded which). The CDR3 DNA is TGCAGTGCTCAAAGGGGTTCCTATGGCTACACCTTC. Protein product: CSAQRGSYGYTF.